Here is one T cell receptor beta chain with its context. The CDR3 runs 17 residues. Deletions cut 2 bases from V and 7 bases from J, with 23 bases between. The germline V gene encodes CDR1 SGHTA and CDR2 FQGNSA. The data were produced by immunoSEQ multiplex PCR, yet TCRdb's version contains in-frame clones alone and is incomplete. The sample includes under 50,000 clones, under 95% of them seen just once. This sample was included in a study of T cell changes during pregnancy in multiple sclerosis. The TCR was taken from a female donor in good health, enrolled as a control in a pregnancy study. Sequenced material: CD4+ T cells from peripheral blood mononuclear cells, taken in the second trimester of pregnancy. J is TRBJ1-2 and V is TRBV7-2; possibly TRBD1 for D (5 bases). CDR3 bases: TGTGCCAGCAGCTTAAGGGGCGGGGGTGGAGGGAAAGCTGGCTACACCTTC. Its protein is CASSLRGGGGGKAGYTF.